A selection of T cell receptor beta chains follows, all from one sample in a study of a mutant IDH1 vaccine in newly diagnosed glioma. The data were produced by immunoSEQ multiplex PCR, yet TCRdb's version contains in-frame clones alone and is incomplete. The top ten clones hold about 4.1% of a sample with about 65,000 clones, about 85% of them seen once. These receptors' antigens are unknown. Here the sequenced sample was PBMCs, taken from a glioma patient whose treatment included an IDH1 peptide vaccine. Source of these receptors: a man younger than 45 with glioma. CDR3s leave out the opening cysteine and the closing phenylalanine or tryptophan.

cdr3_length,v_call,j_call,cdr3_aa
14,TRBV7-9,TRBJ1-1,ASSFGTGLLNTEAF
12,TRBV6-5,TRBJ1-5,ASSPDRSNQPQH
11,TRBV14,TRBJ2-5,ASSQDRDGTQY
12,TRBV5-4,TRBJ1-6,ASSPDRGSSPLH
10,TRBV27,TRBJ2-5,ASKSRAETQY
13,TRBV11-2,TRBJ2-7,ASSLSRDRDYEQY
11,TRBV5-1,TRBJ2-3,ASSLKGTDTQY
14,TRBV11-2,TRBJ1-3,ASSSTGVNIGNTIY
10,TRBV28,TRBJ1-1,ASGTGTAEAF
14,TRBV5-4,TRBJ1-6,ASSLLGPSYPSPLH
14,TRBV18,TRBJ1-2,ASSPQPAGADYGYT
13,TRBV14,TRBJ1-2,ASSHLQGQGYGYT
13,TRBV7-8,TRBJ2-5,ASRRTGTNQETQY
13,TRBV14,TRBJ1-6,ASSHQRGNNSPLH
11,TRBV7-9,TRBJ2-3,ASSFVPEVITY
10,TRBV7-2,TRBJ2-5,ASSLVQETQY
14,TRBV6-6,TRBJ2-2,ASGSIVNSNTGELF
11,TRBV6-1,TRBJ1-2,AIRLAGNVGYT
12,TRBV30,TRBJ2-7,AWSVWAFHYEQY
9,TRBV29-1,TRBJ2-7,SVQGTYEQY
13,TRBV6-1,TRBJ1-2,ASSQETGVSYGYT
15,TRBV4-1,TRBJ1-1,ASSLLASREMNTEAF
13,TRBV4-2,TRBJ2-5,ASSHSSGGGQTQY
16,TRBV30,TRBJ1-5,AWSGIGGEGIGNQPQH
12,TRBV5-4,TRBJ1-6,ASTPGADNSPLH
13,TRBV7-2,TRBJ1-4,ASSLRYREREKLF
11,TRBV19,TRBJ1-1,ASIPQGGVEAF
11,TRBV28,TRBJ1-2,ASSIEDRVGYT
12,TRBV2,TRBJ2-3,ASKPGQGLDTQY
10,TRBV5-8,TRBJ2-7,ASRPGYYEQY
12,TRBV9,TRBJ2-7,ASSLQGQRSEQY
11,TRBV9,TRBJ1-4,ASSSTPGEKLF
10,TRBV10-3,TRBJ1-5,AAGGDYQPQH
10,TRBV28,TRBJ2-7,ASSETYYEQY
12,TRBV5-1,TRBJ2-4,ASSPGQAKNIQY
13,TRBV14,TRBJ2-5,ASSPGLAGEETQY
11,TRBV11-2,TRBJ1-5,ASSLVFDQPQH
14,TRBV12-5,TRBJ1-2,ASGLVLTGGNYGYT
14,TRBV7-8,TRBJ1-6,ASSPGGGTSNSPLH
11,TRBV5-6,TRBJ2-7,ASSRDRAYEQY
12,TRBV28,TRBJ1-2,ASSLGGQGGGYT
14,TRBV6-6,TRBJ2-1,ASRDSGGTLYNEQF
12,TRBV10-3,TRBJ2-2,AIRQGSGTGELF
16,TRBV25-1,TRBJ2-2,ASSETALRQVNTGELF
13,TRBV6-1,TRBJ1-5,ASSEGTVSNQPQH